This T cell receptor beta chain is from a study of T cell clusters in autoimmune cytopenias (dated by TCRdb to about 2019). About the investigation overall: A mean age of approximately 51 years and a median age of around 60 years were recorded for the healthy donor controls, of whom 22 of 43 were female. In autoimmune cytopenia patients, peripheral blood TRB and IGH repertoires were sequenced during active disease and over treatment follow-up, together with healthy, CLL and autoimmune hepatitis controls. A median TRB sequencing depth of approximately 50,000 reads per sample was reached, and a median of roughly 2,300 distinct TRB clonotypes per sample was obtained. Autoimmune hepatitis repertoires were compared against fewer than 25 age- and sex-matched healthy donors. The goal of the study was to find out whether patients with autoimmune cytopenia have a disease-specific immune repertoire signature that could be used as a blood-based biomarker. For primary cytopenia, the controls were approximately 24 age-matched healthy donors, and for secondary cytopenia, the controls were around 13 age-matched CLL patients. What the study reported, not specific to this receptor: The cluster-lack signature was not observed for secondary cytopenia versus CLL, as the signature was apparently masked by the dominant lymphoma-associated repertoire. The T cell clusters were defined only in silico, and the functional role of the clusters still needed to be validated experimentally. Shifts in the TRB repertoire, including less even repertoires in secondary cytopenia and CLL, were mostly a reflection of lymphoma bias and not of autoimmunity. Around 3-fold more exclusive TRB clusters were observed in healthy donors than in active autoimmune hepatitis patients, consistent with an autoimmunity-wide signature. The GLIPH analysis suggested a lack of physiological T cell clusters in primary autoimmune cytopenia patients, since more than 40 clusters were exclusive to healthy donors whereas 15 to 20 were exclusive to patients.

TRB rearrangements were amplified by multiplex PCR using a touch-down protocol with TRB-A and TRB-B primer pools mixed in one tube. Illumina adapters and sample indices were added to the amplicons through two consecutive PCR reactions using Phusion HS II polymerase. The amplicons were gel-purified using the NucleoSpin Gel and PCR Clean-up kit, after which quantification was performed by Qubit and quality was checked on an Agilent 2100 Bioanalyzer. Sequencing of the libraries was done on an Illumina MiSeq with 600-cycle, single-indexed, paired-end runs. The authors' analysis ran thus. MiXCR version 2.1.12, together with the default MiXCR reference library, was used to align and assemble the TRB reads. Each unique CDR3 nucleotide sequence defined a clone, and only productive sequences with at least two reads were analysed. Repertoire diversity was assessed with alpha-parameterized diversity profiles (alpha 0 to 5), including the Shannon (alpha 1) and Simpson (alpha 2) indices, which were computed with an R script. The tcR package was used to compute combinatorial TRB VJ usage, which was then compared between cohorts by principal component analysis with ade4. GLIPH was used to cluster TCRbeta CDR3s in pairs of cohorts matched for age and read depth, and a Wilcoxon test was used to compare cluster frequencies. TCRdb reprocessed the reads, reporting each CDR3 protein sequence once and no DNA. Clone size and V and J calls follow TCRdb, not the original study. Per the sample table, the count is approximately 5,700 distinct CDR3 sequences. The ten largest account for 7% of the sample.

No count is recorded, though its frequency marks this clonotype as medium-sized (0.01 to 0.1%). This clone's antigen is unknown. The CDR3 holds 14 amino acids from the cysteine to the phenylalanine. No DNA sequence is on record. The germline V gene sets CDR1 to SGHDT and CDR2 to YYEEEE. Per sample, about 250 ng of peripheral blood genomic DNA, approximately 38,000 genome equivalents, was used for TRB amplification. These data also featured in a second study, about T cell repertoires in aging, cancer and after chemotherapy. As that second study puts it: Donors were distributed across six age groups ranging from 30 or younger to 70 or older, with at least three individuals included per group. Healthy donor control TCR repertoires were recorded over several months to years and showed clear clonal overlap across re-sampling. Several million TCR reads were contained in the full dataset. Significantly lower blood TCR diversity and higher clonality were observed in untreated patients with hematological or solid cancers than in age-matched healthy donors. In healthy donors, the decline in TCR diversity with age was mainly explained by loss of richness, whereas in cancer patients loss of evenness was also found to contribute. In both cancer cohorts, median generation probability rose over the chemotherapy interval, which suggests that the repertoire was reconstituted through rebound thymic output. It was noted by the authors that conclusions about immunological memory after chemotherapy cannot be drawn from the repertoire data. To look at immunoaging and at how T cells reconstitute after chemotherapy, the study profiled TCR beta repertoires in peripheral blood from both healthy donors and cancer patients. Alongside some 100 healthy donors serving as a reference group, the cohort included roughly 220 cancer patients, of whom some 90 had hematological cancers and some 130 had solid cancers. TRB sequences were processed with MiXCR versions 2.12 and 3.0.5. The repertoire metrics were Shannon diversity, evenness, clonality (defined as one minus evenness), and alpha-parameterized diversity profiles covering alpha 0 to 5. Generation probabilities of clones in paired pre- and post-chemotherapy samples were computed with the IGoR algorithm.

The sequenced sample was peripheral blood. The chain uses TRBV5-6 and TRBJ2-6; TCRdb selects TRBD2, and the lack of DNA leaves this call unchecked. The clonotype was recovered from a human donor in good health. CDR3 region: CASSLGPGANVLTF.